The rows below give T cell receptor beta chains drawn from one sample of a study of control samples from healthy donors and cancer patients. Produced via immunoSEQ multiplex PCR; TCRdb's table is partial and in-frame only. The sample's table shows some 180,000 clones. The sample consisted of blood. The receptors shown here come from a woman in her thirties in good health. Each CDR3 is given with its conserved first and last residue. D genes are given only for firm matches.

j_call v_call d_call cdr3_nt cdr3_aa
TRBJ1-2 TRBV5-1 NA TGCGCCAGCAGCCAGGGAGGCGGTTCTAACTATGGCTACACCTTC CASSQGGGSNYGYTF
TRBJ1-1 TRBV19 NA TGTGCCAGTAGTGTCTTACCCGGACAGATGAACACTGAAGCTTTCTTT CASSVLPGQMNTEAFF
TRBJ1-1 TRBV25-1 TRBD1 TGTGCCAGCAGCAGACCCAGGGGGCAAGACACTGAAGCTTTCTTT CASSRPRGQDTEAFF
TRBJ1-2 TRBV19 NA TGTGCCAGTAGTATCCCCTTGACAGGTTCATACACCTTC CASSIPLTGSYTF
TRBJ1-2 TRBV28 TRBD1 TGTGCCACCGTTCCGAATAACAGGGGAGAAGGCTATGGCTACACCTTC CATVPNNRGEGYGYTF
TRBJ2-2 TRBV27 TRBD1 TGTGCCACGGGGGACAGGGGGCGCATATCGGTGTTTTTT CATGDRGRISVFF
TRBJ2-5 TRBV2 NA TGTGCCTGCTACGTTATGCTTCCGGTGCAAGAGACCCAGTACTTC CACYVMLPVQETQYF
TRBJ2-3 TRBV25-1 NA TGTGCCAGCAGTGAAACCCAGTACACAGATACGCAGTATTTT CASSETQYTDTQYF
TRBJ1-5 TRBV2 TRBD1 TGTGCCAGCAGTGTCCAGGGGGCAGTAGATCAGCCCCAGCATTTT CASSVQGAVDQPQHF
TRBJ2-3 TRBV18 NA TGTGCCAGCTCACCTGGTGCACGGCCAGATACGCAGTATTTT CASSPGARPDTQYF
TRBJ2-7 TRBV5-4 NA TGTGCCAGCAGCAGGCAGGGGACCGCCTACGAGCAGTACTTC CASSRQGTAYEQYF
TRBJ1-4 TRBV6-5 NA TGTGCCAGCAGTTACTTCCGGGACGGTAATGAAAAGCTGTTTTTT CASSYFRDGNEKLFF
TRBJ1-2 TRBV19 NA TGTGCCAGTAGTATAGTCAACAGGGAACGGGGATATGGCTACACCTTC CASSIVNRERGYGYTF
TRBJ1-1 TRBV7-8 NA TGTGCCAGCAGCTTAGAGGCCAGGCGGAACGCTGAAGCTTTCTTT CASSLEARRNAEAFF
TRBJ1-1 TRBV19 TRBD1 TGTGCCAGTACACCCCGACAGGGGAGGACGACTGAAGCTTTCTTT CASTPRQGRTTEAFF
TRBJ1-2 TRBV3-1/TRBV3-2 TRBD1 TGTGCCAGCAGCCACCGACAGGGGGCGCAGAGCTATGGCTACACCTTC CASSHRQGAQSYGYTF
TRBJ2-1 TRBV7-6 NA TGTGCCAGCAGCTTAGATCGCCGGAACAATGAGCAGTTCTTC CASSLDRRNNEQFF
TRBJ1-4 TRBV7-9 TRBD1 TGTGCCAGCAGCTACCGCGCCGGGACAGGGGAACCAACTAATGAAAAACTGTTTTTT CASSYRAGTGEPTNEKLFF
TRBJ2-3 TRBV30 TRBD2 TGTGCCTGGAGTTTCCTAGCGGGGGAGACCACAGATACGCAGTATTTT CAWSFLAGETTDTQYF
TRBJ1-6 TRBV11-2 NA TGTGCCAGCAGCTTGCCCGGACGGTATAATTCACCCCTCCACTTT CASSLPGRYNSPLHF
TRBJ1-2 TRBV12-3/TRBV12-4 NA TGTGCCAGCAGTTTCCCGGGAAACTATGGCTACACCTTC CASSFPGNYGYTF
TRBJ2-6 TRBV2 NA TGTGCCAGCAGTGAAGAAAATTCACAGGGTGCCGGGGCCAACGTCCTGACTTTC CASSEENSQGAGANVLTF
TRBJ2-3 TRBV30 NA TGTGCCTGGAGTTCAGGGACAGATACGCAGTATTTT CAWSSGTDTQYF
TRBJ1-1 TRBV10-3 NA TGTGCCATAAGGGGGGGAGATAACACTGAAGCTTTCTTT CAIRGGDNTEAFF
TRBJ1-2 TRBV28 NA TGTGCCAGCGACCAGAGAGGAACGGGGTATGGCTACACCTTC CASDQRGTGYGYTF
TRBJ2-7 TRBV4-1 TRBD2 TGCGCCAGCAGCCATTCACTGAGGGCTAGCGGTAACCACGAGCAGTACTTC CASSHSLRASGNHEQYF
TRBJ2-2 TRBV2 NA TGTGCCAGCAGTGTGGCTAACACCGGGGAGCTGTTTTTT CASSVANTGELFF
TRBJ2-1 TRBV6-2/TRBV6-3 NA TGTGCCAGCAGCGCAAGGAACAATGAGCAGTTCTTC CASSARNNEQFF
TRBJ1-5 TRBV7-2 TRBD1 TGTGCCAGCAGCTCGGGACAGGACAATCAGCCCCAGCATTTT CASSSGQDNQPQHF
TRBJ1-1 TRBV29-1 NA TGCAGCGCTCCGACGGGCACTGAAGCTTTCTTT CSAPTGTEAFF
TRBJ1-2 TRBV10-1 TRBD1 TGCGCCAGCAGTGAGTCCGGGACAGCCCCCTATGGCTACACCTTC CASSESGTAPYGYTF
TRBJ1-5 TRBV24-1 TRBD1 TGTGCCACCAGTGATTTTGATGCAGGGGGAAACCAGCCCCAGCATTTT CATSDFDAGGNQPQHF
TRBJ1-1 TRBV6-5 NA TGTGCCACCTCGTCGGCAGGTCTGAACACTGAAGCTTTCTTT CATSSAGLNTEAFF
TRBJ2-7 TRBV4-1 NA TGCGCCAGCAGCCAAGATCCGCAGGTTTCCTACGAGCAGTACTTC CASSQDPQVSYEQYF
TRBJ2-6 TRBV28 NA TGTGCCAGCAGTACCCAGAACTCTGGGGCCAACGTCCTGACTTTC CASSTQNSGANVLTF
TRBJ2-3 TRBV10-1 NA TGCGCCAGCAGTTGGACTGCCCGGGATACGCAGTATTTT CASSWTARDTQYF
TRBJ1-1 TRBV11-2 NA TGTGCCAGCAGCTTAATAGGAACCATGAACACTGAAGCTTTCTTT CASSLIGTMNTEAFF
TRBJ2-2 TRBV7-3 NA TGTGCCAGCAGCTTAAGGGGGGTAACCGGGGAGCTGTTTTTT CASSLRGVTGELFF
TRBJ2-5 TRBV15 NA TGTGCCACCAGCAGAGTTCAGAAGCGGGCCCGGCAAGAGACCCAGTACTTC CATSRVQKRARQETQYF
TRBJ1-1 TRBV7-6 TRBD1 TGTGCCAGCAGCTATAGGACAGGGCGGACGTTGAACACTGAAGCTTTCTTT CASSYRTGRTLNTEAFF
TRBJ2-7 TRBV2 NA TGTGCCAGCAGTGAAGTTCGGTCTTCAACCTACGAGCAGTACTTC CASSEVRSSTYEQYF
TRBJ2-3 TRBV2 NA TGTGCCAGCAGTGAACCTTCGACAGGTCCAATTTCAGGTGGACTAGAAGTCGGGACGCAGTATTTT CASSEPSTGPISGGLEVGTQYF
TRBJ2-1 TRBV25-1 NA TGTGCCAGCAGTGAAGTCGCCTCCTTCGCGGAGCAGTTCTTC CASSEVASFAEQFF
TRBJ1-1 TRBV7-9 NA TGTGCCAGCAGCTTAGCGCTTACGACAGGGAACACTGAAGCTTTCTTT CASSLALTTGNTEAFF
TRBJ2-1 TRBV19 NA TGTGCCAGTAGTATAGGGGGGGTTATGGAGCAGTTCTTC CASSIGGVMEQFF